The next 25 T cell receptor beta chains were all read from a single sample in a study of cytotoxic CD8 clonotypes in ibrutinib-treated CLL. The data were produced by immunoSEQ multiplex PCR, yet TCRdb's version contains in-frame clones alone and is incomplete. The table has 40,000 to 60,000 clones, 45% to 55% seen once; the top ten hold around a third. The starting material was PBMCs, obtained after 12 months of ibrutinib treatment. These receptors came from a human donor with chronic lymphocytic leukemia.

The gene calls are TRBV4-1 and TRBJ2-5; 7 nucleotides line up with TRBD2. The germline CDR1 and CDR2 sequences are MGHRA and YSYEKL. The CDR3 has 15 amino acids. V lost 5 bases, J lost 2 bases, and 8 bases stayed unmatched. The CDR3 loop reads CASSKREAGQETQYF. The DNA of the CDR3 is TGCGCCAGCAGCAAGAGGGAAGCGGGGCAAGAGACCCAGTACTTC.

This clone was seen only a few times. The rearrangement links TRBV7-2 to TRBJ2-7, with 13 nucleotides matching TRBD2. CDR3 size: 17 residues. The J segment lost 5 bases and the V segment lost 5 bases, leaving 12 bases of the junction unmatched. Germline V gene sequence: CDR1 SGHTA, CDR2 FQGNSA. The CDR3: CASSPGGLAGEVDEQYF. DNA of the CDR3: TGTGCCAGCAGCCCTGGCGGACTAGCGGGGGAAGTGGACGAGCAGTACTTC.

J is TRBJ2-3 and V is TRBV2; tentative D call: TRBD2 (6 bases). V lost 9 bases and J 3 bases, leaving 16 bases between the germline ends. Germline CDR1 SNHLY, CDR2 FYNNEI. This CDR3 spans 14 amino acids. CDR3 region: CASAAGLSTDTQYF. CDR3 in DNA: TGTGCCAGTGCCGCGGGACTTTCTACAGATACGCAGTATTTT.

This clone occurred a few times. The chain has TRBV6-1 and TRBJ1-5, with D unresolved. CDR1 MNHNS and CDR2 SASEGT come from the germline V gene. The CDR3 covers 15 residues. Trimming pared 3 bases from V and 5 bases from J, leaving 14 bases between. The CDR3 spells CASSDGRSSYQPQHF. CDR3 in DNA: TGTGCCAGCAGTGACGGGAGGTCCAGCTATCAGCCCCAGCATTTT.

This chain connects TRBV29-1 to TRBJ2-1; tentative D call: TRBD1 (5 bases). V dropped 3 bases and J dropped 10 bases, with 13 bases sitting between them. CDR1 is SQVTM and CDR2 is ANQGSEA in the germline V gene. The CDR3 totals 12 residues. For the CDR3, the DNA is TGCAGCGTTGACGGTGGGGCCGGGGAGCAGTTCTTC. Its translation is CSVDGGAGEQFF.

CDR3: CASSFWASSYNEQFF. The DNA of the CDR3 is TGTGCCAGCAGTTTTTGGGCATCCTCCTACAATGAGCAGTTCTTC. The chain has TRBV28 and TRBJ2-1; no definite D call. CDR3 length equals 15 residues. The V gene lost 3 bases and the J gene lost 0 bases, with 9 bases spanning the gap. Germline CDR1 is MDHEN and CDR2 is SYDVKM.

CDR3 amino acids: CASSPRGHTEAFF. CDR3 nucleotides: TGTGCCAGTAGCCCCAGGGGGCACACTGAAGCTTTCTTT. V is TRBV19 and J is TRBJ1-1, with TRBD1 matching 8 bases. The CDR3 has 13 residues. V was clipped by 6 bases and J by 3 bases; unmatched bases: 3. Germline V CDR1 and CDR2: LNHDA, SQIVND (reference sequence).

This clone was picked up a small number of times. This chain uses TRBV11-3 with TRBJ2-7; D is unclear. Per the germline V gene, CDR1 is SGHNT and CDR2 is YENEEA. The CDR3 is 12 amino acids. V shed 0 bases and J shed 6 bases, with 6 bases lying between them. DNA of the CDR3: TGTGCCAGCAGCTTAGATTGGGGCGAGCAGTACTTC. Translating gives CASSLDWGEQYF.

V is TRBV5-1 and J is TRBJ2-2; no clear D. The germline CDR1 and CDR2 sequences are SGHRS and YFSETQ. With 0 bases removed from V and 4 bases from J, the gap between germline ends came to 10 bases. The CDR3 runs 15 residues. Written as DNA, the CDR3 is TGCGCCAGCAGCTTGGCTCGGGTTCCCACCGGGGAGCTGTTTTTT. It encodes CASSLARVPTGELFF.

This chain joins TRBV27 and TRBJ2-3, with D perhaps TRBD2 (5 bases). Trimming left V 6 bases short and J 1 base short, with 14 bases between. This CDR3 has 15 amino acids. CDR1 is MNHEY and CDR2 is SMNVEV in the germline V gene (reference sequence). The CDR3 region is CASRFPGRGTDTQYF. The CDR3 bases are TGTGCCAGCAGGTTCCCCGGGCGGGGCACAGATACGCAGTATTTT.

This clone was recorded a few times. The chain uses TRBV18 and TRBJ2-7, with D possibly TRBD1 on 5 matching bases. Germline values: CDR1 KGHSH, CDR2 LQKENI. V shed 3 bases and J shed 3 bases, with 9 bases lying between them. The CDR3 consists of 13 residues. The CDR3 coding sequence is TGTGCCAGCTCACCCACAGGCCTCTACGAGCAGTACTTC. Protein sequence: CASSPTGLYEQYF.

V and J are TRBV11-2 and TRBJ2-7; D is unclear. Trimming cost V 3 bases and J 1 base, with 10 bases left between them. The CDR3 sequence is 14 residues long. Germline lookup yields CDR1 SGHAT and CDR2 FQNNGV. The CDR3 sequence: CASSLGKASYEQYF. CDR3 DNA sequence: TGTGCCAGCAGCTTGGGGAAGGCATCCTACGAGCAGTACTTC.

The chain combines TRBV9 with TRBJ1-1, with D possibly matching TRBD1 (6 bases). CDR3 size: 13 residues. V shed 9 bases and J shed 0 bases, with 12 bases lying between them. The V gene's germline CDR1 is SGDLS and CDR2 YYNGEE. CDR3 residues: CATSTGLNTEAFF. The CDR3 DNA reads TGTGCCACCAGTACAGGGTTGAACACTGAAGCTTTCTTT.

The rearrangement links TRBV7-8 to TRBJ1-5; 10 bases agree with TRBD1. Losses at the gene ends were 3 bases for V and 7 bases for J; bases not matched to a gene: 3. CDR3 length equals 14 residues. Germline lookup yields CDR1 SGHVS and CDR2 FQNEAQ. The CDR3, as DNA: TGTGCCAGCAGCTTGGGACAGGGGTGGCAGCCCCAGCATTTT. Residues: CASSLGQGWQPQHF. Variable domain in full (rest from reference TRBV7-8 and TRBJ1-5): GAGVSQSPRYKVAKRGQDVALRCDPISGHVSLFWYQQALGQGPEFLTYFQNEAQLDKSGLPSDRFFAERPEGSVSTLKIQRTQQEDSAVYLCASSLGQGWQPQHFGDGTRLSIL.

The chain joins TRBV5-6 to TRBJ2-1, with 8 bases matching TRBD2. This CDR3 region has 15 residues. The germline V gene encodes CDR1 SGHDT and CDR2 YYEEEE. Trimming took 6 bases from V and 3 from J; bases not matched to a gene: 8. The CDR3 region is CASIKREFIYNEQFF. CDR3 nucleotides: TGTGCCAGCATCAAGCGGGAGTTTATCTACAATGAGCAGTTCTTC.

The CDR3 DNA reads as TGTGCCAGCAGTTCCTTCAACTATGGCTACACCTTC. Translated: CASSSFNYGYTF. The rearrangement links TRBV28 to TRBJ1-2; no definite D call. The ends were cut back, 4 bases at V and 2 bases at J, with 5 bases in the middle. The CDR3 length is 12 residues. Germline V gene data show CDR1 as MDHEN and CDR2 as SYDVKM.

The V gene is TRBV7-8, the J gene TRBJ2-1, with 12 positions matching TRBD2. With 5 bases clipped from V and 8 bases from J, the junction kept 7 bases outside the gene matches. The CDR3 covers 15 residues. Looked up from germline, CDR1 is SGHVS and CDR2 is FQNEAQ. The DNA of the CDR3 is TGTGCCAGCAGCCCTAGCGGGAGGGCCAAGGATGAGCAGTTCTTC. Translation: CASSPSGRAKDEQFF.

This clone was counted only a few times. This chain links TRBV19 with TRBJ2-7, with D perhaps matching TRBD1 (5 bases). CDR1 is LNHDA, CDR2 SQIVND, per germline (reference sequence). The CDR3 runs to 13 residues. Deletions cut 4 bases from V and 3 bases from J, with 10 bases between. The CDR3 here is CASSKGEGYEQYF. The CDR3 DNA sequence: TGTGCCAGTAGTAAAGGGGAAGGCTACGAGCAGTACTTC.

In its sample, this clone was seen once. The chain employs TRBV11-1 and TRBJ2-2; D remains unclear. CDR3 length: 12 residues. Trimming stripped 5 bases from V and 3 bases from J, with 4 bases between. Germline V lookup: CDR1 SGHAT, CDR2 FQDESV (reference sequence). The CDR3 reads CASSPYTGELFF. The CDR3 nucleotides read TGTGCCAGCAGCCCCTACACCGGGGAGCTGTTTTTT.

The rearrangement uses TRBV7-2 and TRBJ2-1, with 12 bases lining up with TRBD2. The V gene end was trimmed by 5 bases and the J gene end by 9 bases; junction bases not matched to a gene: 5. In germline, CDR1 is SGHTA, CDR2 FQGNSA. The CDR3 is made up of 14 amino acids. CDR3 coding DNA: TGTGCCAGCAGCCAGGCTAGCGGGAGGGGTGAGCAGTTCTTC. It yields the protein CASSQASGRGEQFF.

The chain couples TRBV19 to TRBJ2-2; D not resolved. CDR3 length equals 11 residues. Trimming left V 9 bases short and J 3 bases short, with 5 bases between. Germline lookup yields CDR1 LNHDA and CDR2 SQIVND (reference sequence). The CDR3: CASLDTGELFF. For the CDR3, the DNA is TGTGCCAGCCTGGACACCGGGGAGCTGTTTTTT.

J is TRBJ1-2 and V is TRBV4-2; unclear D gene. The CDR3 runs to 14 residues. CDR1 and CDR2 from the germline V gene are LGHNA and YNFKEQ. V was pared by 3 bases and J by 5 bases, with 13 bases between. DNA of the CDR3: TGTGCCAGCAGCCAGCCCGGGAAAGGGTATGGCTACACCTTC. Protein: CASSQPGKGYGYTF.

CDR3 nucleotide sequence: TGTGCCAGCAGCGTAGAGATTAGCGGGATCTACAATGAGCAGTTCTTC. Protein sequence: CASSVEISGIYNEQFF. The chain links TRBV9 to TRBJ2-1; 8 bases are shared with TRBD2. There are 16 residues in the CDR3. V shed 0 bases, J shed 3 bases, and the junction held 5 bases outside the gene matches. Germline CDR1 reads SGDLS; CDR2 reads YYNGEE.

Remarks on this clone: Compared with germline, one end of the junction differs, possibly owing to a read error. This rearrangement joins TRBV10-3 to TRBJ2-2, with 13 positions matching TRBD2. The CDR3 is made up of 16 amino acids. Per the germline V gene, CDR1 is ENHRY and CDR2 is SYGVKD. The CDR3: CASSSWTSGRPGELFF. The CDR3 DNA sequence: TGTGCCAGCAGTTCCTGGACTAGCGGGAGACCCGGGGAGCTGTTTTTT.

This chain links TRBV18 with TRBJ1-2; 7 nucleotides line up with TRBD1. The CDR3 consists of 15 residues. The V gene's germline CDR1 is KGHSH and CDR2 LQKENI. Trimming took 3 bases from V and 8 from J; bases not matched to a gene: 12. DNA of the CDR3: TGTGCCAGCTCACCGGGGTTTCTAGGGGGCGAAGGCTACACCTTC. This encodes CASSPGFLGGEGYTF.